One TCR beta chain is described in this entry. This sample stems from a study of early T cells in non-severe SARS-CoV-2 infection. The V gene end was trimmed by 5 bases and the J gene end by 9 bases; junction bases not matched to a gene: 18. The CDR3 sequence is 18 residues long. Germline V gene sequence: CDR1 MDHEN, CDR2 SYDVKM. TCRdb re-derived calls from the 5' RACE reads in MiXCR, one entry per CDR3 protein. The sample carries over 80,000 distinct CDR3 sequences, 14% recorded once. The rearrangement uses TRBV28 and TRBJ1-6, with TRBD1 matching 8 bases. The source material was whole blood. The TCR sequence derives from an adult who was a healthcare worker with PCR-confirmed SARS-CoV-2 infection or an uninfected control (not recorded which). CDR3 nucleotides: TGTGCCAGCAGTCTAAGGACAGGGATGATCGGTGTTGGTTCACCCCTCCACTTT. Encoded protein: CASSLRTGMIGVGSPLHF.